Presented here are 10 T cell receptor beta chains from one specimen sequenced in a study of blood T cell repertoires in COVID-19. Produced via immunoSEQ multiplex PCR; TCRdb's table is partial and in-frame only. The sample lists about 330,000 clones; around 83% were seen once. Material: peripheral blood. The receptors originated from a woman between 45 and 60 years old with acute or convalescent COVID-19.

This chain uses TRBV6-5 with TRBJ2-7, with 8 positions matching TRBD1. Looked up from germline, CDR1 is MNHEY and CDR2 is SVGAGI. The CDR3 runs 14 residues. With V trimmed by 5 bases and J by 12 bases, 15 bases remained unmatched. The CDR3 region is CASSTPRDRGPVYF. The CDR3 DNA follows: TGTGCCAGCAGTACCCCCCGCGACAGGGGCCCGGTGTACTTC.

This clone turned up a few times. The chain links TRBV3-1 (or the pseudogene TRBV3-2) to TRBJ1-1; D is unclear. This CDR3 contains 13 residues. V was shortened by 4 bases and J by 2 bases, with 8 bases between the two germline ends. Germline CDR1 is LGHDT and CDR2 is YNNKEL (reference sequence). The CDR3 DNA follows: TGTGCCAGCAGCCGTCTCTACAACACTGAAGCTTTCTTT. Residues: CASSRLYNTEAFF.

This clone showed up just once. The V gene is TRBV19, the J gene TRBJ1-1, with D perhaps matching TRBD1 (6 bases). Per the germline V gene, CDR1 is LNHDA and CDR2 is SQIVND (reference sequence). The CDR3 runs 15 residues. The ends were cut back, 5 bases at V and 0 bases at J, with 13 bases in the middle. The chain's CDR3 is CASSEDRFMNTEAFF. The CDR3 DNA sequence: TGTGCCAGTAGTGAAGACAGGTTTATGAACACTGAAGCTTTCTTT.

This chain connects TRBV9 to TRBJ1-6; D gene uncertain. Germline V CDR1 and CDR2: SGDLS, YYNGEE. Trimming took off 1 base at V and 7 bases at J, with 18 bases between the two ends. This CDR3 is built from 17 residues. CDR3 protein: CASSVPLSPSSNSPLHF. The DNA for the CDR3 is TGTGCCAGCAGCGTACCCCTGAGTCCTTCAAGCAATTCACCCCTCCACTTT.

The CDR3 DNA follows: TGTGCCATTTCGGGGGGGGTGAACACTGAAGCTTTCTTT. Amino acids: CAISGGVNTEAFF. The chain links TRBV6-5 to TRBJ1-1, with D maybe TRBD1 (5 bases). V lost 10 bases to trimming and J lost 0 bases, with 12 bases between them. The CDR3 consists of 13 residues. Germline CDR1 reads MNHEY; CDR2 reads SVGAGI.

The chain recombines TRBV19 with TRBJ1-3; D is unclear. CDR1 and CDR2 (germline): LNHDA, SQIVND (reference sequence). Trimming stripped 3 bases from V and 5 bases from J, with 11 bases between. This CDR3 region has 14 residues. CDR3 protein: CASSIVGGRNTIYF. The CDR3 DNA sequence: TGTGCCAGTAGTATCGTGGGCGGGCGAAACACCATATATTTT.

The rearrangement joins TRBV18 to TRBJ2-1, with 8 bases aligning to TRBD2. The CDR3 loop spans 16 amino acids. V was pared by 0 bases and J by 6 bases, with 7 bases of the junction left unmatched. Germline V gene lookup returns CDR1 KGHSH and CDR2 LQKENI. The CDR3 loop reads CASSPPQRGPFNEQFF. CDR3 coding DNA: TGTGCCAGCTCACCACCGCAGCGGGGGCCCTTCAATGAGCAGTTCTTC.

V and J are TRBV10-3 and TRBJ2-7; 12 nucleotides align to TRBD2. Germline V gene data show CDR1 as ENHRY and CDR2 as SYGVKD. The CDR3 runs 16 residues. Losses at the gene ends were 3 bases for V and 3 bases for J; bases not matched to a gene: 6. In DNA form, the CDR3 reads TGTGCCATCAGTGACCGAGGACTAGCGGGGAACTACGAGCAGTACGTC. Its protein product is CAISDRGLAGNYEQYV.

This clone was seen once. The chain recombines TRBV5-4 with TRBJ2-5, with D possibly matching TRBD2 (6 bases). V was pared by 4 bases and J by 2 bases, with 12 bases between. The germline CDR1 and CDR2 sequences are SGHNT and YYREEE (reference sequence). The CDR3 contains 14 residues. This chain's CDR3 is CASSGPGGQETQYF. The CDR3, as DNA: TGTGCCAGCAGCGGCCCCGGGGGACAAGAGACCCAGTACTTC.

The chain uses TRBV29-1 and TRBJ1-4, with TRBD1 matching 11 bases. Looked up from germline, CDR1 is SQVTM and CDR2 is ANQGSEA. The junction had 5 bases not matched to a gene; V was cut back by 6 bases and J by 8 bases. The CDR3 has 13 amino acids. The chain's CDR3 is CSVTGQGDEKLFF. Written as DNA, the CDR3 is TGCAGCGTAACGGGACAGGGGGACGAAAAACTGTTTTTT.